What follows is one T cell receptor (beta chain) and its context. The target antigen is unknown. These data originate in a study of PD-1 blockade in classical Hodgkin lymphoma. Study-level points and caveats: Healthy donors were reported to have higher baseline TCR diversity than newly diagnosed patients. Complete responders matched newly diagnosed patients in baseline diversity. By C4D1 there was a significant rise in CD4+ TCR diversity but not in CD8+ TCR diversity.

The V end lost 6 bases, the J end lost 1 base, and 15 bases lay between the germline ends. The germline V gene encodes CDR1 WSHSY and CDR2 SAAADI. This CDR3 has 15 amino acids. Using immunoSEQ multiplex PCR, the repertoire was profiled, and TCRdb retains in-frame clones only, with some absent. The sample consists of 75,000 to 100,000 clones, over 80% of them appearing once. Each of the patients experienced relapse following autologous stem cell transplantation, and their brentuximab vedotin exposure differed. Best responses were complete response, partial response or progressive disease. V and J are TRBV10-2 and TRBJ1-2, with a weak D call TRBD1 (5 bases). This clonotype was sampled from a human donor with classical Hodgkin lymphoma. The starting material was peripheral blood mononuclear cells (PBMCs), obtained at baseline. CDR3 amino acids: CASRDRDGNNYGYTF. The CDR3 DNA is TGCGCCAGCAGAGACCGGGACGGGAATAACTATGGCTACACCTTC.